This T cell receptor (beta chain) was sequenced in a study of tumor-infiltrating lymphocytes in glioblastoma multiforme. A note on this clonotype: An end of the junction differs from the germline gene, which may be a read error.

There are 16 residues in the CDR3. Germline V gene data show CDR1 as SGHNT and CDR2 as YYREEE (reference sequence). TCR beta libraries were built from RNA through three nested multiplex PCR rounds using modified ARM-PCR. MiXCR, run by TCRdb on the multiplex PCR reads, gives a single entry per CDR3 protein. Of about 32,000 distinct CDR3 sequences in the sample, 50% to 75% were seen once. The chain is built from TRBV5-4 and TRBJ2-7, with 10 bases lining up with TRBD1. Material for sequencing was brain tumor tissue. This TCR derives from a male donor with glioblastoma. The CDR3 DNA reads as TGTGCCGGCAGCTCGGGGGGCGGGACAGGGGTATACGAACAGTACTTC. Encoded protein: CAGSSGGGTGVYEQYF. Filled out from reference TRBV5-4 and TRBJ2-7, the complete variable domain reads ETGVTQSPTHLIKTRGQQVTLRCSSQSGHNTVSWYQQALGQGPQFIFQYYREEENGRGNFPPRFSGLQFPNYSSELNVNALELDDSALYLCAGSSGGGTGVYEQYFGPGTRLTVT.